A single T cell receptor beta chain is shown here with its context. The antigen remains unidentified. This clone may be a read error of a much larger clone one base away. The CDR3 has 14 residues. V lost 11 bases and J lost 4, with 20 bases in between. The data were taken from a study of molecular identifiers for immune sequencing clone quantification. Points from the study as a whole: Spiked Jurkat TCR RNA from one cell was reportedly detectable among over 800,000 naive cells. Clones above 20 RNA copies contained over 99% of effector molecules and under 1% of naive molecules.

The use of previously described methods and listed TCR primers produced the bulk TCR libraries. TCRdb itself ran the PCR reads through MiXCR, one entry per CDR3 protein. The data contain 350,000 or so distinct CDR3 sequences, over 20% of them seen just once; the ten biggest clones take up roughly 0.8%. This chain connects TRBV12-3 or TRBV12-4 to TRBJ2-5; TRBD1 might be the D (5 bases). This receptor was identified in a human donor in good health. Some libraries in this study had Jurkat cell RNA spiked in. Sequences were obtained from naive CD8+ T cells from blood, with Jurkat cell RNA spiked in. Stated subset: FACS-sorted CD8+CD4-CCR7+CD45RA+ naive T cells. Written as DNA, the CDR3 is TGTGCCGGCACCAGGGTGTGGCCGAGAGAGACCCAGTACTTC. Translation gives CAGTRVWPRETQYF.